This TCR beta chain was identified during a study of response to subunit inactivated influenza vaccine. TCRdb itself ran the RT-PCR reads through MiXCR, one entry per CDR3 protein. Of approximately 500,000 distinct CDR3 sequences listed, approximately 15% are singletons. Study observations and caveats: Authors suggested that a seasonal influenza vaccination recruits few new T cells each time.

Germline CDR1 is SGHDN and CDR2 is FVKESK. Deletions cut 1 base from V and 3 bases from J, with 11 bases between. CDR3 length: 15 residues. This clonotype was picked up a small number of times. Its specificity is not known. This chain joins TRBV14 and TRBJ2-3; TRBD1 is a possible D gene (6 bases). The source was PBMCs from blood, collected roughly 12 days after vaccination. The receptor was derived from a man between 50 and 59 years old who received an inactivated influenza vaccine. The CDR3 spells CASSQGDRRTDTQYF. The CDR3 DNA reads as TGTGCCAGCAGCCAAGGTGACAGGAGGACAGATACGCAGTATTTT.